The clone carrying this TCR beta chain was counted once. Deletions cut 4 bases from V and 0 bases from J, with 11 bases between. There are 15 residues in the CDR3. Germline lookup yields CDR1 SGHNT and CDR2 YYREEE (reference sequence). The data are from a study of blood T cell repertoires in COVID-19. At the level of the study: Collection of acute and convalescent COVID-19 samples took place in the United States, Italy and Spain. Sources were T cells, B-cell-depleted T cells, or PBMCs; the material itself was cDNA or gDNA.

The method was immunoSEQ multiplex PCR; TCRdb's version includes in-frame clones alone and lacks a portion of them. The top ten clones hold 26% of a sample with more than 95,000 clones, 75% to 90% of them seen once. This chain uses TRBV5-4 with TRBJ2-1; TRBD2 is a possible D gene (6 bases). Sequencing was carried out using peripheral blood. The clonotype comes from a man between 60 and 70 years old with acute or convalescent COVID-19. The CDR3 spells CASSPTRSSYNEQFF. CDR3 nucleotide sequence: TGTGCCAGCAGCCCGACTAGAAGCTCCTACAATGAGCAGTTCTTC.